This record covers a single T cell receptor beta chain. The antigen is not known. This specimen comes from a study of T cell responses to AZD1222 COVID-19 vaccine. Study results and caveats: Unmutated variant regions reportedly attract nearly half of all spike-specific TCRs.

Germline V gives CDR1 MNHNY, CDR2 SVGAGI (reference sequence). The CDR3 is made up of 13 amino acids. V was clipped by 0 bases and J by 3 bases, with 5 bases between them. Profiled with immunoSEQ multiplex PCR; TCRdb holds only in-frame clones, not every one. The sample yields about 120,000 clones, 75% to 95% seen once. This TCR derives from an adult who received the MenACWY meningococcal vaccine as a control. The rearrangement links TRBV6-6 to TRBJ1-1; D remains ambiguous. Sequenced here: peripheral blood, sampled 28 days after the second dose of the MenACWY control vaccine. For the CDR3, the DNA is TGTGCCAGCAGTTACTCTCGGGACACTGAAGCTTTCTTT. As protein: CASSYSRDTEAFF.